The entry below describes one T cell receptor beta chain. This entry belongs to a study of blood T cell repertoires in COVID-19. In the study overall: Acute and convalescent COVID-19 specimens originated in the United States, Italy and Spain.

The CDR3 consists of 15 residues. V shed 0 bases and J shed 5 bases, with 11 bases lying between them. Germline lookup yields CDR1 SGHNT and CDR2 YYREEE (reference sequence). Some clones are missing from TCRdb's copy, which holds only in-frame ones; the method was immunoSEQ multiplex PCR. The data show more than 130,000 clones, around nine tenths seen once. Sequenced sample: peripheral blood. The source of this sequence is a woman aged 35 to 49 with acute or convalescent COVID-19. The rearrangement links TRBV5-4 to TRBJ2-2, with a weak D call TRBD1 (7 bases). The DNA for the CDR3 is TGTGCCAGCAGCTTGGTGGCAGGGGGGACCGGGGAGCTGTTTTTT. Amino acid sequence: CASSLVAGGTGELFF.